A single T cell receptor beta chain is shown here with its context. Its antigen is undetermined. This sample stems from a study of OX40 agonist ivuxolimab in advanced cancers. In the study overall: Recorded diagnoses for dose-escalation patients were hepatocellular carcinoma, melanoma, renal cell or head and neck cancer. Eligibility admitted prior anti-PD-1, anti-PD-L1 or anti-CTLA-4 therapy; 30% to 40% had some.

In germline, CDR1 is SGHTA, CDR2 FQGNSA. The V segment lost 6 bases and the J segment 5 bases; nucleotides outside the gene matches: 14. This CDR3 has 16 residues. Method: immunoSEQ multiplex PCR; TCRdb's copy keeps in-frame clones and lacks some. This table has around 79,000 clones, roughly 90% appearing once. The timepoints at which blood was sampled were baseline, cycle 4 day 1, and cycle 7 day 1. Study conclusions and caveats: Some patients without response likewise showed low normalized clonal expansion.

The sample was CD4+ or CD8+ T cells sorted from blood, taken in a trial of the OX40 agonist ivuxolimab. The TCR comes from an adult with an advanced solid tumor such as melanoma, head and neck, liver or kidney cancer. The chain uses TRBV7-2 and TRBJ2-5; 8 bases agree with TRBD1. CDR3 sequence (DNA): TGTGCCAGCAGAAAGACCGGGACAGGCGGGTCGGAGACCCAGTACTTC. The encoded protein is CASRKTGTGGSETQYF.